This T cell receptor beta chain was recorded in a study of blood T cell repertoires in COVID-19. Study context: The United States, Italy and Spain were the sources of the acute and convalescent COVID-19 samples. In each case, the material was cDNA or gDNA derived from T cells, B-cell-depleted T cells, or PBMCs.

In germline, CDR1 is LNHNV, CDR2 YYDKDF (reference sequence). The CDR3 totals 14 residues. V dropped 1 base and J dropped 5 bases, with 11 bases sitting between them. Assay used: immunoSEQ multiplex PCR; TCRdb lists only in-frame clones, some missing. The sample carries 140,000 to 150,000 clones, around 84% recorded once. The V and J genes are TRBV15 and TRBJ2-5; D remains unclear. The sequencing sample was made of peripheral blood. This sequence originates from a man between 60 and 75 years old with active or convalescent COVID-19. CDR3 sequence (DNA): TGTGCCACCAGCAGAGTGCGAAACGGGGAGACCCAGTACTTC. It is translated as CATSRVRNGETQYF.